One sample yielded the 18 T cell receptor beta chains listed below, sequenced in a study of cytomegalovirus exposure and HLA in healthy donors (dated by TCRdb to the late 2010s). Library construction relied on the immunoSEQ multiplex PCR assay. The multiplex PCR relied on a mix of 60 forward primers for TCR Vbeta segments and 13 reverse primers for TCR Jbeta segments. TCRdb holds this immuneACCESS table with in-frame rearrangements only. Some clones are missing; in checked studies, unresolved V genes explain under half, and the rest has no known cause. For this sample the table gives about 120,000 clones, of which roughly 80% were detected only once. The ten largest clones add up to 1.8% of the sample. Sequencing was performed on PBMCs. These receptors were obtained from a man aged 18 to 29 in good health and CMV-seronegative.

Turning to this clone: The sample contains more than one DNA sequence encoding this CDR3. This chain joins TRBV9 and TRBJ2-1; 8 bases are shared with TRBD2. Unmatched junction bases numbered 9, after V lost 3 bases and J lost 4 bases. Germline V CDR1 and CDR2: SGDLS, YYNGEE. The CDR3 is 16 amino acids. CDR3 bases: TGTGCCAGCAGCGCCGGGGGGGGACTCGGGTACAATGAGCAGTTCTTC. Translated: CASSAGGGLGYNEQFF.

The chain uses TRBV5-1 and TRBJ2-4, with 8 bases identical to TRBD1. The germline V gene has CDR1 SGHRS and CDR2 YFSETQ. The CDR3 is 14 residues long. V shed 3 bases and J 7 bases; nucleotides not matched to a gene: 6. The DNA of the CDR3 is TGCGCCAGCAGCTATCGACAGGGGTCTAACATTCAGTACTTC. Translating it yields CASSYRQGSNIQYF.

The chain employs TRBV14 and TRBJ2-1; possible D gene TRBD1, 7 bases. The V gene lost 3 bases and the J gene lost 9 bases, with 21 bases spanning the gap. Germline-derived CDR1 and CDR2 are SGHDN and FVKESK. CDR3 length: 16 residues. The CDR3 spells CASSHPGRGAGGEQFF. The CDR3 DNA reads TGTGCCAGCAGCCACCCGGGCAGGGGGGCCGGGGGTGAGCAGTTCTTC.

The chain couples TRBV7-9 to TRBJ2-1; 8 bases map to TRBD2. Trimming took 5 bases from V and 7 from J; bases not matched to a gene: 13. The CDR3 is made up of 16 amino acids. Germline CDR1 and CDR2: SEHNR and FQNEAQ (reference sequence). The CDR3 reads CASSPWGAGGPNEQFF. The DNA for the CDR3 is TGTGCCAGCAGCCCCTGGGGGGCGGGGGGCCCGAATGAGCAGTTCTTC.

This clone was seen only once. The chain uses TRBV10-1 and TRBJ2-7, with TRBD1 as a possible D gene (6 bases). The CDR3 extends over 14 amino acids. CDR1 is WNHNN and CDR2 is SYGVQD in the germline V gene (reference sequence). V was cut by 3 bases and J by 4 bases, with 13 bases left in between. CDR3 nucleotides: TGCGCCAGCAGTGACTCAGGGGCTCGGTACGAGCAGTACTTC. This sequence encodes CASSDSGARYEQYF.

This clone was seen more than once but under ten times. The genes are TRBV10-3 and TRBJ2-2; 13 bases agree with TRBD2. The CDR3 totals 17 residues. Looked up from germline, CDR1 is ENHRY and CDR2 is SYGVKD. Losses at the gene ends were 2 bases for V and 4 bases for J; bases not matched to a gene: 4. CDR3 sequence: CAISEPGLAGATGELFF. For the CDR3, the DNA is TGTGCCATCAGTGAGCCAGGACTAGCGGGGGCCACCGGGGAGCTGTTTTTT.

The rearrangement joins TRBV19 to TRBJ2-3; 8 bases align to TRBD2. The CDR3 sequence is 16 residues long. V was clipped by 5 bases and J by 3 bases; unmatched bases: 10. Looked up from germline, CDR1 is LNHDA and CDR2 is SQIVND (reference sequence). Here the CDR3 DNA reads TGTGCCAGTAGTCTCGGGCCGGGACTAGAAACAGATACGCAGTATTTT. Its protein is CASSLGPGLETDTQYF.

The gene calls are TRBV7-9 and TRBJ2-7; 9 nucleotides line up with TRBD2. The V gene's germline CDR1 is SEHNR and CDR2 FQNEAQ (reference sequence). CDR3 length: 17 residues. Trimming took 4 bases from V and 2 from J; bases not matched to a gene: 12. The CDR3 here is CASSSRNAASGTYEQYF. Here the CDR3 DNA reads TGTGCCAGCAGCTCCCGGAATGCAGCTAGCGGGACCTACGAGCAGTACTTC.

V gene TRBV4-3 combines with J gene TRBJ2-1; 7 nucleotides match TRBD1. The junction had 6 bases not matched to a gene; V was cut back by 0 bases and J by 4 bases. Per the germline V gene, CDR1 is LGHNA and CDR2 is YSLEER. The CDR3 loop spans 16 amino acids. DNA of the CDR3: TGCGCCAGCAGCCAAGATTTGGGGACAGATTACAATGAGCAGTTCTTC. Its protein is CASSQDLGTDYNEQFF.

This clone has just one count. CDR3: CASSQDRSGFLTDTQYF. CDR3 nucleotide sequence: TGCGCCAGCAGCCAAGACCGTTCAGGGTTTCTCACAGATACGCAGTATTTT. The J gene is TRBJ2-3, the V gene TRBV4-3; weak D call: TRBD1 (5 bases). Germline V gene sequence: CDR1 LGHNA, CDR2 YSLEER. V lost 0 bases and J lost 2, with 15 bases in between. The CDR3 has 17 amino acids.

This sequence joins TRBV27 and TRBJ1-4; D is perhaps TRBD1 (5 bases). The germline V and J ends were trimmed by 5 bases and 6 bases, with 19 bases remaining between them. The germline V gene encodes CDR1 MNHEY and CDR2 SMNVEV (reference sequence). CDR3 length equals 16 residues. CDR3 bases: TGTGCCAGCAGTCCCGCCCCGGGGGGTAGGGATGAAAAACTGTTTTTT. Translating it yields CASSPAPGGRDEKLFF.

The gene calls are TRBV27 and TRBJ1-2; no definite D call. Germline-derived CDR1 and CDR2 are MNHEY and SMNVEV (reference sequence). V dropped 3 bases and J dropped 7 bases, with 12 bases sitting between them. The CDR3 covers 13 residues. CDR3 protein: CASSFLERGGYTF. Here the CDR3 DNA reads TGTGCCAGCAGTTTCTTAGAACGGGGTGGCTACACCTTC.

The chain recombines TRBV29-1 with TRBJ1-2, with TRBD1 identical over 7 bases. Germline V CDR1 and CDR2: SQVTM, ANQGSEA. V lost 1 base and J lost 2; bases outside the gene matches: 7. This CDR3 has 15 amino acids. CDR3 bases: TGCAGCGTTGAAGGAGGACAGGACTCAAACTATGGCTACACCTTC. Protein: CSVEGGQDSNYGYTF.

This clone has only one observation. The rearrangement joins TRBV5-1 to TRBJ2-2, with 7 bases fitting TRBD1. CDR1 and CDR2 (germline): SGHRS, YFSETQ. Trimming removed 4 bases from V and 6 bases from J; junction bases left unmatched: 9. This CDR3 has 15 amino acids. The CDR3 protein is CASSLQGFNAGELFF. CDR3 bases: TGCGCCAGCAGCCTACAGGGGTTTAATGCCGGGGAGCTGTTTTTT. Looking up the rest from reference TRBV5-1 and TRBJ2-2 gives the full variable domain: KAGVTQTPRYLIKTRGQQVTLSCSPISGHRSVSWYQQTPGQGLQFLFEYFSETQRNKGNFPGRFSGRQFSNSRSEMNVSTLELGDSALYLCASSLQGFNAGELFFGEGSRLTVL.

The gene calls are TRBV9 and TRBJ2-5; 7 bases line up with TRBD1. With the DNA end fitting TRBJ2-7 better, the J assignment may be wrong. The CDR3 has 14 amino acids. CDR1 is SGDLS, CDR2 YYNGEE, per germline. CDR3 loop: CASSVEADRDEQYF. CDR3 bases: TGTGCCAGCAGCGTAGAGGCCGACAGGGACGAGCAGTACTTC.

This chain uses TRBV7-9 with TRBJ1-5; D is unclear. The CDR3 sequence is 13 residues long. CDR1 and CDR2 (germline): SEHNR, FQNEAQ (reference sequence). V was clipped by 2 bases and J by 7 bases, with 9 bases between them. CDR3 sequence: CASSLTEGQPQHF. In nucleotides, the CDR3 is TGTGCCAGCAGCTTAACGGAGGGCCAGCCCCAGCATTTT.

The chain uses TRBV7-6 and TRBJ2-7; no clear D. Per germline, CDR1 SGHVS and CDR2 FNYEAQ. The CDR3 is made up of 14 amino acids. Trimming pared 1 base from V and 3 bases from J, leaving 10 bases between. CDR3 in amino acids: CASSLVVSGYEQYF. The DNA for the CDR3 is TGTGCCAGCAGCTTAGTCGTTAGTGGCTACGAGCAGTACTTC.

This sequence joins TRBV7-9 and TRBJ2-1; no reliable D call. CDR1 and CDR2 (germline): SEHNR, FQNEAQ (reference sequence). This CDR3 region has 15 residues. V lost 0 bases to trimming and J lost 10 bases, with 16 bases between them. The CDR3, as DNA: TGTGCCAGCAGCTTAGCGATACCCCGCGGATCCGAGCAGTTCTTC. It translates to CASSLAIPRGSEQFF.